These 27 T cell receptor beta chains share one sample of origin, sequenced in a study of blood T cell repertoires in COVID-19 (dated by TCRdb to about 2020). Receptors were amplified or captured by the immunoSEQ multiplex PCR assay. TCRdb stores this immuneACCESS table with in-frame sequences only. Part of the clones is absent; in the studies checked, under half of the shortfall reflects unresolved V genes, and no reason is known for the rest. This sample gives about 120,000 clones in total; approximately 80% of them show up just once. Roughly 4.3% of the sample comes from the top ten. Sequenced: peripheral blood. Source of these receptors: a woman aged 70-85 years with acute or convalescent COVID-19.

CDR3 protein: CASSSQQGTTGELFF. CDR3 nucleotides: TGTGCCAGCTCATCGCAACAGGGTACCACCGGGGAGCTGTTTTTT. The chain uses TRBV18 and TRBJ2-2; D is perhaps TRBD1 (6 bases). The V gene lost 5 bases and the J gene lost 4 bases, with 14 bases spanning the gap. The CDR3 runs to 15 residues. Germline V CDR1 and CDR2: KGHSH, LQKENI.

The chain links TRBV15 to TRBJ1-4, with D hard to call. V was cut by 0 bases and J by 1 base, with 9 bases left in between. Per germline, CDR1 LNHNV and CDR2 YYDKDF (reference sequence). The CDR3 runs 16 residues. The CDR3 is CATSRDRGRTNEKLFF. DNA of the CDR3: TGTGCCACCAGCAGAGATCGTGGCAGAACTAATGAAAAACTGTTTTTT.

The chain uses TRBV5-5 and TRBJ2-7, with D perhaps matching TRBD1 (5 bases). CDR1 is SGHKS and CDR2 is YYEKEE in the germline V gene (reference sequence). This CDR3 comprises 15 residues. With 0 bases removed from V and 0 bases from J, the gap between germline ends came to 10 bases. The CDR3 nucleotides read TGTGCCAGCAGCTTGGAGGGGCAGAGCTCCTACGAGCAGTACGTC. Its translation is CASSLEGQSSYEQYV.

CDR3 amino acids: CASSQDTTYGYTF. DNA for the CDR3: TGTGCCAGCAGCCAGGACACGACCTATGGCTACACCTTC. This chain uses TRBV5-6 with TRBJ1-2; tentatively, D is TRBD1 (5 bases). The CDR3 length is 13 residues. The ends were cut back, 4 bases at V and 4 bases at J, with 11 bases in the middle. Germline V gives CDR1 SGHDT, CDR2 YYEEEE.

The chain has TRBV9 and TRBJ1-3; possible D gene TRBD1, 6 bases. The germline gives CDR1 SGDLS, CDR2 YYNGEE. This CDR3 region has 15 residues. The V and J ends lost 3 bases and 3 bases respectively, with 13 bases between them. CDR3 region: CASSGRTGYGNTIYF. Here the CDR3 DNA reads TGTGCCAGCAGCGGGAGAACAGGGTATGGAAACACCATATATTTT. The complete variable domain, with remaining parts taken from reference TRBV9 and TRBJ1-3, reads DSGVTQTPKHLITATGQRVTLRCSPRSGDLSVYWYQQSLDQGLQFLIQYYNGEERAKGNILERFSAQQFPDLHSELNLSSLELGDSALYFCASSGRTGYGNTIYFGEGSWLTVV.

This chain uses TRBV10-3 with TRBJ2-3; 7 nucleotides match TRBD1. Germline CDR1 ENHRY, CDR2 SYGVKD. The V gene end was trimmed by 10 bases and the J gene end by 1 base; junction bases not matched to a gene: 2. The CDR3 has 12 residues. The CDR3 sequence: CATGQGTDTQYF. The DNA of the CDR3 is TGTGCCACCGGACAGGGCACAGATACGCAGTATTTT.

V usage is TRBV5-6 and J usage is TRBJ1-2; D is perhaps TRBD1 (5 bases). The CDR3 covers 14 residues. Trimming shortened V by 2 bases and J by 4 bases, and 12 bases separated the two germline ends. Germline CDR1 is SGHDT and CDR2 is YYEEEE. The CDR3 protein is CASSLGQGRYGYTF. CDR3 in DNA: TGTGCCAGCAGCTTAGGGCAGGGTCGCTATGGCTACACCTTC.

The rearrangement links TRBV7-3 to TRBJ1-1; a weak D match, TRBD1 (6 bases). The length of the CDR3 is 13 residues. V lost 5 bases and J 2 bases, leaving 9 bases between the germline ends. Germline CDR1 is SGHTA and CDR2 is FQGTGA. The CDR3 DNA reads TGTGCCAGCAGCCAACAGGGAAACACTGAAGCTTTCTTT. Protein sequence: CASSQQGNTEAFF.

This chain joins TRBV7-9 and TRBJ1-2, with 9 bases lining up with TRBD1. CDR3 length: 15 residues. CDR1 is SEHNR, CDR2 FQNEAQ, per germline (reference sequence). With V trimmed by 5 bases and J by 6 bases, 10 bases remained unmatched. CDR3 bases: TGTGCCAGCAGCCCCCAAGGACAGGGGAGGAATGGCTACACCTTC. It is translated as CASSPQGQGRNGYTF.

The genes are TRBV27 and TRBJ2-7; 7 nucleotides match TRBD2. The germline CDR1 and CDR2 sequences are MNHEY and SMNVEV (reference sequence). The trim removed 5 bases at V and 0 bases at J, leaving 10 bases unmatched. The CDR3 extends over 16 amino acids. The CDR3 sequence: CASSPRGGRGSYEQYF. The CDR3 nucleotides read TGTGCCAGCAGTCCTCGGGGAGGGAGGGGCTCCTACGAGCAGTACTTC.

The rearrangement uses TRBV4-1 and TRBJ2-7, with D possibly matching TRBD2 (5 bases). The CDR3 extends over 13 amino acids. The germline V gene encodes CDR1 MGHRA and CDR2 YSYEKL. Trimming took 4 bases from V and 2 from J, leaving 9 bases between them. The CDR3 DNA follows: TGCGCCAGCAGCCTCGAGGGAACCTACGAGCAGTACTTC. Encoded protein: CASSLEGTYEQYF.

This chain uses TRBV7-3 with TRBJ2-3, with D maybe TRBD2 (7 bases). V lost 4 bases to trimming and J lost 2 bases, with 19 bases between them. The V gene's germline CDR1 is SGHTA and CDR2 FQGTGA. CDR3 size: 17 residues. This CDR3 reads CASSSYGGGELTDTQYF. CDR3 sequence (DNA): TGTGCCAGCAGCTCATACGGAGGGGGGGAGCTCACAGATACGCAGTATTTT.

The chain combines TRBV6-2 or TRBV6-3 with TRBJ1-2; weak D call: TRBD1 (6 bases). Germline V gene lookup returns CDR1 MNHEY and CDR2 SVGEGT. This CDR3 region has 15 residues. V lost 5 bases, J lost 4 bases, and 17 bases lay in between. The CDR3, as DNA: TGTGCCAGCAGTCCCCGTGGGGGGGCCATCTATGGCTACACCTTC. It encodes CASSPRGGAIYGYTF.

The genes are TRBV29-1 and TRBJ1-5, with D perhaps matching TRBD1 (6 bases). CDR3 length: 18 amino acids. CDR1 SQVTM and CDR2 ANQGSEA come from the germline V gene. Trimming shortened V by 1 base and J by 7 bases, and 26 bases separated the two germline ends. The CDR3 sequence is CSVEVRFRRTAKDQPQHF. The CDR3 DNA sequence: TGCAGCGTTGAAGTTCGTTTCCGCCGGACAGCGAAAGACCAGCCCCAGCATTTT.

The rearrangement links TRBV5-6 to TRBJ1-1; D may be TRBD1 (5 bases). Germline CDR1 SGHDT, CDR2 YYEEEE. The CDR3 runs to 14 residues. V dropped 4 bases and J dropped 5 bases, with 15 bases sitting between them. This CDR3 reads CASSRGLWGTEAFF. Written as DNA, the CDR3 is TGTGCCAGCAGCAGGGGCTTGTGGGGTACTGAAGCTTTCTTT.

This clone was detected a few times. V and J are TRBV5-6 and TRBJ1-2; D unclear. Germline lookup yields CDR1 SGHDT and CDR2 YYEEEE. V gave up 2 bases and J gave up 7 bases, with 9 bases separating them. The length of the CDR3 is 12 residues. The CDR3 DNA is TGTGCCAGCAGCTTTTTAGAGGGTGGCTACACCTTC. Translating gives CASSFLEGGYTF.

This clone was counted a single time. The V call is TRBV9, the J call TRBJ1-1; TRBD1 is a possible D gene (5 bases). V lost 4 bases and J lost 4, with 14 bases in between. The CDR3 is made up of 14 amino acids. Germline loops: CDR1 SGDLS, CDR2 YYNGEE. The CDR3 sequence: CASSPAQGSTEAFF. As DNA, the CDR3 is TGTGCCAGCAGCCCTGCCCAGGGTAGCACTGAAGCTTTCTTT.

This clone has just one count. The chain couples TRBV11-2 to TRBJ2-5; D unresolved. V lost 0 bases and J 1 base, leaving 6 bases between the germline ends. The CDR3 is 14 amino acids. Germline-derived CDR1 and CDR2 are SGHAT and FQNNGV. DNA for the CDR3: TGTGCCAGCAGCTTAGACAGGCTCCAAGAGACCCAGTACTTC. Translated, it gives CASSLDRLQETQYF.

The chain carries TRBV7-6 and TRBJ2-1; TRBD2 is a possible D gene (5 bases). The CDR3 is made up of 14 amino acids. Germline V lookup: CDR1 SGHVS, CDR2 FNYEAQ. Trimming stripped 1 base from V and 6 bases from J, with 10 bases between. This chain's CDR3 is CASSLGTRSNEQFF. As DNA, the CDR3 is TGTGCCAGCAGCTTAGGCACTAGATCCAATGAGCAGTTCTTC.

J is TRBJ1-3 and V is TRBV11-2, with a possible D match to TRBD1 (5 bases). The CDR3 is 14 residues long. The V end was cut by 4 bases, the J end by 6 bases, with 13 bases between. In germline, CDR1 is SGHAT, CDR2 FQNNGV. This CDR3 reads CASSYQGIINTIYF. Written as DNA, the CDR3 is TGTGCCAGCAGCTATCAGGGAATTATAAACACCATATATTTT.

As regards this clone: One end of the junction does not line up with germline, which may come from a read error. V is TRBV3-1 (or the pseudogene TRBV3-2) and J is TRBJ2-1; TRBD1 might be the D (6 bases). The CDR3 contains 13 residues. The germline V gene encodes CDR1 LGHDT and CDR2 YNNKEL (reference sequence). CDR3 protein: CASSNTPGQFGIF. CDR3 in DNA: TGTGCCAGCAGCAATACCCCAGGACAGTTTGGGATCTTC.

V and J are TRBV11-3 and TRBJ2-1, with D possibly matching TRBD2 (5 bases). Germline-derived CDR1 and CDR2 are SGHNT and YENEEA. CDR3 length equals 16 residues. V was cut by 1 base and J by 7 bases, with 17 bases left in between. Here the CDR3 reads CASSLAPTIPGNEQFF. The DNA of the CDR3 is TGTGCCAGCAGCTTAGCCCCGACCATCCCGGGGAATGAGCAGTTCTTC.

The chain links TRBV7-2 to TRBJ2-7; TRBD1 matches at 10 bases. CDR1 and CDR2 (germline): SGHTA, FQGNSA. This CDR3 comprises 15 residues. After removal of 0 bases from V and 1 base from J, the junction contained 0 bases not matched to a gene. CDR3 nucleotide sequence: TGTGCCAGCAGCTTAGCGGGACAGGGGTCCTACGAGCAGTACTTC. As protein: CASSLAGQGSYEQYF. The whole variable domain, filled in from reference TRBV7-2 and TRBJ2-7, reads GAGVSQSPSNKVTEKGKDVELRCDPISGHTALYWYRQSLGQGLEFLIYFQGNSAPDKSGLPSDRFSAERTGGSVSTLTIQRTQQEDSAVYLCASSLAGQGSYEQYFGPGTRLTVT.

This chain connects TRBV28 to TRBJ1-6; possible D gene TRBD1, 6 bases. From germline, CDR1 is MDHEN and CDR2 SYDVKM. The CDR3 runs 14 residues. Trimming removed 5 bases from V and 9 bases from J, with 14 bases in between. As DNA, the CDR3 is TGTGCCAGCAGTCCAATAGGGGGGGTTTCACCCCTCCACTTT. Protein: CASSPIGGVSPLHF.

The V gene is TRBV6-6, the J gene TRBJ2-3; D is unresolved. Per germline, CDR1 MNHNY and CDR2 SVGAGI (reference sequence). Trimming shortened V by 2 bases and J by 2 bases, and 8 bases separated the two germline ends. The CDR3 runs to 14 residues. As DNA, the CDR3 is TGTGCCAGCAGTTACGGGCTTACCACAGATACGCAGTATTTT. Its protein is CASSYGLTTDTQYF.

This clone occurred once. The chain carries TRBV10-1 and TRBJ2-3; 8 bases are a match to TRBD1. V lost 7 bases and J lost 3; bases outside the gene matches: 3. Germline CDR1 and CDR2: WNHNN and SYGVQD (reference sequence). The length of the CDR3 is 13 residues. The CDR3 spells CASNNRGTDTQYF. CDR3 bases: TGCGCCAGCAATAACAGGGGGACAGATACGCAGTATTTT.

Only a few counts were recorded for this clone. The CDR3, as DNA: TGTGCCAGCAGCTTAGGGGGCTTTAATACTGAAGCTTTCTTT. Translating gives CASSLGGFNTEAFF. This chain uses TRBV7-3 with TRBJ1-1; D is possibly TRBD1 (6 bases). The V gene's germline CDR1 is SGHTA and CDR2 FQGTGA. V dropped 2 bases and J dropped 5 bases, with 12 bases sitting between them. The CDR3 totals 14 residues. Drawing the rest from reference TRBV7-3 and TRBJ1-1, the complete variable domain is GAGVSQTPSNKVTEKGKYVELRCDPISGHTALYWYRQSLGQGPEFLIYFQGTGAADDSGLPNDRFFAVRPEGSVSTLKIQRTERGDSAVYLCASSLGGFNTEAFFGQGTRLTVV.